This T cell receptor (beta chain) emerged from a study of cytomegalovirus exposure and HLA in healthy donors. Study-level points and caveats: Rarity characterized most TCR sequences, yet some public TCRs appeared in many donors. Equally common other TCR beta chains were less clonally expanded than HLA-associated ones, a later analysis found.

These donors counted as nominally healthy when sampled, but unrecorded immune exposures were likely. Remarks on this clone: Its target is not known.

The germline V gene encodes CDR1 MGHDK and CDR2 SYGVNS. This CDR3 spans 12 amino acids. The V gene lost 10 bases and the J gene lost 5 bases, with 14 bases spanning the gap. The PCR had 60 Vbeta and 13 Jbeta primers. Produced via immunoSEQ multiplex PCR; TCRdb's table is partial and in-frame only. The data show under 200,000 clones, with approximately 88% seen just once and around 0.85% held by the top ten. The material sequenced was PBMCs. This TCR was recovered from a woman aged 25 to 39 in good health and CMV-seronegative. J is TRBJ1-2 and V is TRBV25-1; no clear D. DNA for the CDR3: TGTGCCACAGGTGGGCGAAATTATGGCTACACCTTC. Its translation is CATGGRNYGYTF.